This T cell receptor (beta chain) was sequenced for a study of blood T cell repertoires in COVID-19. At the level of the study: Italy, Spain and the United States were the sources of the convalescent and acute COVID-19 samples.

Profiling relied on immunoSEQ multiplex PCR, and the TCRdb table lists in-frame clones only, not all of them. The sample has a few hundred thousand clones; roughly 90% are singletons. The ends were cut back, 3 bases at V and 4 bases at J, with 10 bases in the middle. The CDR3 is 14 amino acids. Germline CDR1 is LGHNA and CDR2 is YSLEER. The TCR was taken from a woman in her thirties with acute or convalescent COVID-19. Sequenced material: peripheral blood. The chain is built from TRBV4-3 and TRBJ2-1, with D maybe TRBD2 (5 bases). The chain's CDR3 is CASSQTLGYNEQFF. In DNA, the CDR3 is TGCGCCAGCAGCCAGACACTAGGATACAATGAGCAGTTCTTC.